The sequence of this TCR beta chain was determined in a study of cytomegalovirus exposure and HLA in healthy donors. About the research overall: HLA-typed donors were the source of approximately 80 million unique TCRs, which an early data release held. Study observations and caveats: Accurate HLA-A and HLA-B prediction from TCR beta sequences was reported for most subjects. Cytomegalovirus-associated status was assigned to some 180 TCR beta chains.

The PCR contained 60 Vbeta and 13 Jbeta primers. Clones were read by immunoSEQ multiplex PCR, and TCRdb kept only the in-frame ones, dropping some. This table has around 120,000 clones, 80% appearing once. With respect to this clone: Its antigen is still unknown. Different DNA sequences within this sample yield the same CDR3.

Each donor's status was that of a healthy bone marrow donor. Per the germline V gene, CDR1 is GTSNPN and CDR2 is SVGIG (reference sequence). Trimming stripped 2 bases from V and 5 bases from J, with 18 bases between. The CDR3 contains 16 residues. The source material was PBMCs. The TCR comes from a man aged 30-40 years in good health and CMV-seronegative. The chain links TRBV30 to TRBJ1-4; the D is unclear. The CDR3 nucleotides read TGTGCCTGGAGTACGCCGAGACAATTTAAAAATGAAAAACTGTTTTTT. This translates into CAWSTPRQFKNEKLFF.